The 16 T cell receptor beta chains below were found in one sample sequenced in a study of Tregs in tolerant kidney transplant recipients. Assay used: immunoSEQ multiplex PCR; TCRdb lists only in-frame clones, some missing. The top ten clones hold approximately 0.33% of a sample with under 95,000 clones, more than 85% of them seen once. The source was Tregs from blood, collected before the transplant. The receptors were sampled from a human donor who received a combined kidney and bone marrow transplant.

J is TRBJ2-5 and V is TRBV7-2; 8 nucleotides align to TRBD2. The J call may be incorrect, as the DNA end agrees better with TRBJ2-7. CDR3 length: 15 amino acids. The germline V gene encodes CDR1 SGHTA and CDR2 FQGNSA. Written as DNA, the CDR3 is TGTGCCAGCAGCTCTAGCGGGCTAAGCTCCTACGAGCAGTACTTC. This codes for CASSSSGLSSYEQYF.

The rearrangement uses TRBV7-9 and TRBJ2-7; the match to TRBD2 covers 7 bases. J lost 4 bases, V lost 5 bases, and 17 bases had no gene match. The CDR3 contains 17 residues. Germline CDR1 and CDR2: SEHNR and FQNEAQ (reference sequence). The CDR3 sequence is CASSLPFFGGKVYEQYF. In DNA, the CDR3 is TGTGCCAGCAGCCTACCCTTCTTCGGGGGGAAGGTTTACGAGCAGTACTTC.

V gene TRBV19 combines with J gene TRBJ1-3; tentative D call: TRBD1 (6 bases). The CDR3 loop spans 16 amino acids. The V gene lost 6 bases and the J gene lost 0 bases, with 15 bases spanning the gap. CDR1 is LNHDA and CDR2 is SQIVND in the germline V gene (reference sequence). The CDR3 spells CASSRTATSSGNTIYF. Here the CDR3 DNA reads TGTGCCAGTAGCAGGACAGCCACGAGCTCTGGAAACACCATATATTTT.

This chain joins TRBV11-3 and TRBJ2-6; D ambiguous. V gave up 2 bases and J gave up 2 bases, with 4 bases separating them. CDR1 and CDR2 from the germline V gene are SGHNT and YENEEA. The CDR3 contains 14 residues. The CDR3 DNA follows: TGTGCCAGCAGCTTAACGACTGGGGCCAACGTCCTGACTTTC. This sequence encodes CASSLTTGANVLTF.

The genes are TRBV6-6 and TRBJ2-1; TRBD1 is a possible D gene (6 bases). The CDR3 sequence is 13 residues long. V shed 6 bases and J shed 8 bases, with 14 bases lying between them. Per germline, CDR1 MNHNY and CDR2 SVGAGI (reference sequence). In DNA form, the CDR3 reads TGTGCCAGCAGCCGGGACATTTGGGATGAGCAGTTCTTC. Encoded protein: CASSRDIWDEQFF.

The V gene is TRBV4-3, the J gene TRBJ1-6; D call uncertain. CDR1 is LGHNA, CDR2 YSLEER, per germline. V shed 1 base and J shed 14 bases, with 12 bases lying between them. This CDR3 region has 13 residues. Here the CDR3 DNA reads TGCGCCAGCAGCCAAGTGTCTGACCGGGCCCTCCACTTT. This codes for CASSQVSDRALHF.

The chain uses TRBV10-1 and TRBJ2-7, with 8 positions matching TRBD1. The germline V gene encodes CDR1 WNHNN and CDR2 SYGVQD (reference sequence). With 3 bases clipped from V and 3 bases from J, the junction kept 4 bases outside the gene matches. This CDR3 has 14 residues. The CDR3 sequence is CASSDGGQGYEQYF. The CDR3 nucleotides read TGCGCCAGCAGTGACGGCGGACAGGGCTACGAGCAGTACTTC.

CDR3 amino acids: CASSRERGVDYEQYF. Here the CDR3 DNA reads TGTGCCAGCAGTAGGGAGCGGGGGGTCGACTACGAGCAGTACTTC. The chain is built from TRBV6-5 and TRBJ2-7; 9 nucleotides match TRBD2. Germline trimming cut 5 bases from V and 3 bases from J; bases unmatched to any gene: 8. The V gene's germline CDR1 is MNHEY and CDR2 SVGAGI. This CDR3 region has 15 residues.

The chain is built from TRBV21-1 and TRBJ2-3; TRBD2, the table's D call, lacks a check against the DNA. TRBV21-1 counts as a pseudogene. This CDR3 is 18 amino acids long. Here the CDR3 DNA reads TGTGCCAGCAGCACGGTGCGGGGGGTAGCGGGTAACACAGATACGCAGTATTTT. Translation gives CASSTVRGVAGNTDTQYF.

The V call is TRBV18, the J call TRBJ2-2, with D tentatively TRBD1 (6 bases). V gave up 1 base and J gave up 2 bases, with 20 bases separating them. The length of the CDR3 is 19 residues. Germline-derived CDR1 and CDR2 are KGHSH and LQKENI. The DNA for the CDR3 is TGTGCCAGCTCACCACGGGAAGTGAACACCGGGACAAACACCGGGGAGCTGTTTTTT. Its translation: CASSPREVNTGTNTGELFF.

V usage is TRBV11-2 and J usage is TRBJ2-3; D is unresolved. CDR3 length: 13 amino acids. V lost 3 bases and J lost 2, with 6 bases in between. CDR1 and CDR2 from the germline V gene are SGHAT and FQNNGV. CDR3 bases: TGTGCCAGCAGCTTTGGCTTCACAGATACGCAGTATTTT. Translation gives CASSFGFTDTQYF.

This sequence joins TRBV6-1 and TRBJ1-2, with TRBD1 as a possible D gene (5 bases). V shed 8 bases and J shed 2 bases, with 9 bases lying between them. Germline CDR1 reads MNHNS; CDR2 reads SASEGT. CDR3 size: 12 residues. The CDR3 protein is CASGAVNYGYTF. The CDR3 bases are TGTGCCAGCGGGGCGGTGAACTATGGCTACACCTTC.

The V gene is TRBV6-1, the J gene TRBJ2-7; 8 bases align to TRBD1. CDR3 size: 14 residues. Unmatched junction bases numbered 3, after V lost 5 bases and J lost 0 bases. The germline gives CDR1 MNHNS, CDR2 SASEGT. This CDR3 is CASSSGTGSYEQYF. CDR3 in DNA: TGTGCCAGCAGTTCCGGGACAGGCTCCTACGAGCAGTACTTC.

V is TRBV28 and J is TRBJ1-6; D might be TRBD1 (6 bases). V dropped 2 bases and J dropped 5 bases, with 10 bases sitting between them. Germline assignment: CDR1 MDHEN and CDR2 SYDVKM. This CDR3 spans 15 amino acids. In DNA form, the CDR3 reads TGTGCCAGCAGTTTAGCGGACAGAAATAATTCACCCCTCCACTTT. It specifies CASSLADRNNSPLHF.

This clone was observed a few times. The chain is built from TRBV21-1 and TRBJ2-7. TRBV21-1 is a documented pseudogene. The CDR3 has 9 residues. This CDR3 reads CAAAYEQYF. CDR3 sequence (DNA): TGTGCCGCCGCTTACGAGCAGTACTTC.

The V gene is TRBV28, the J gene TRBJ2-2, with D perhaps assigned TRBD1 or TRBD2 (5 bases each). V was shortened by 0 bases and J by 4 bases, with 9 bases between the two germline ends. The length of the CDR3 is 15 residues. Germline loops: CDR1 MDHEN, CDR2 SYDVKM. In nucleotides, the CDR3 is TGTGCCAGCAGTTTATGGGGTGGGGGCACCGGGGAGCTGTTTTTT. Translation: CASSLWGGGTGELFF.